Listed here is a single T cell receptor (beta chain). These data originate in a study of blood T cell repertoires in COVID-19. Assay used: immunoSEQ multiplex PCR; TCRdb lists only in-frame clones, some missing. The table shows roughly 200,000 clones, with about 83% occurring only once. This CDR3 region has 15 residues. CDR1 and CDR2 from the germline V gene are SEHNR and FQNEAQ (reference sequence). V was pared by 0 bases and J by 10 bases, with 11 bases of the junction left unmatched. V usage is TRBV7-9 and J usage is TRBJ1-1, with 7 bases lining up with TRBD1. The receptor's source is a man in his forties with acute COVID-19. The material sequenced was PBMCs or T cells enriched from blood (not recorded which). The CDR3 is CASSLARGQTTTAFF. The CDR3 DNA is TGTGCCAGCAGCTTAGCGCGGGGACAGACGACTACAGCTTTCTTT.